This passage covers 26 T cell receptor beta chains from one sample sequenced in a study of blood T cell repertoires in COVID-19. Only in-frame clones appear in the TCRdb table, and some are missing; sequencing was by immunoSEQ multiplex PCR. The data hold tens of thousands of clones, with roughly 80% observed a single time. Sequenced material: peripheral blood. The receptors were gathered from a woman older than 75 with active or convalescent COVID-19.

This clone was seen a single time. The chain links TRBV3-1 (or the pseudogene TRBV3-2) to TRBJ1-2; 9 nucleotides align to TRBD1. V lost 3 bases, J lost 8 bases, and 16 bases stayed unmatched. The germline CDR1 and CDR2 sequences are LGHDT and YNNKEL (reference sequence). The CDR3 loop spans 17 amino acids. CDR3 region: CASSHFSVRGQGGGYTF. The DNA for the CDR3 is TGTGCCAGCAGCCATTTCTCAGTGAGGGGACAGGGAGGGGGCTACACCTTC.

V and J are TRBV2 and TRBJ2-1; 11 bases are a match to TRBD2. The ends lost 7 bases at V and 3 bases at J; junction bases unmatched: 20. CDR3 length: 20 amino acids. Germline CDR1 SNHLY, CDR2 FYNNEI. CDR3 DNA: TGTGCCAGCAACGCCCCGTCCGGGACTAGCGGAAAAAAAAACTACAATGAGCAGTTCTTC. Protein sequence: CASNAPSGTSGKKNYNEQFF.

V and J are TRBV18 and TRBJ2-7; 11 bases agree with TRBD2. Germline CDR1 KGHSH, CDR2 LQKENI. With V trimmed by 4 bases and J by 5 bases, 4 bases remained unmatched. This CDR3 is 14 amino acids long. The CDR3 nucleotides are TGTGCCAGCTCACTGGCTAGCGGGAGGAACGAGCAGTACTTC. Translated: CASSLASGRNEQYF.

About this clone: One end of the junction varies from germline; a read error may be responsible. The V gene is TRBV7-7, the J gene TRBJ2-3; 7 bases are shared with TRBD2. Per the germline V gene, CDR1 is SSHAT and CDR2 is FNYEAQ (reference sequence). CDR3 length equals 21 residues. The CDR3 protein is CASSKSSPAIGGRSRADTQYF. In nucleotides, the CDR3 is TGTGCTAGCAGCAAATCCAGCCCTGCCATAGGCGGGAGATCGAGGGCAGATACGCAGTATTTT.

The rearrangement uses TRBV5-1 and TRBJ2-1; D is possibly TRBD2 (7 bases). Trimming cost V 0 bases and J 8 bases, with 15 bases left between them. CDR3 length: 15 residues. The germline V gene has CDR1 SGHRS and CDR2 YFSETQ. The CDR3 sequence is CASSLGERGADEQFF. DNA for the CDR3: TGCGCCAGCAGCTTGGGAGAACGGGGGGCCGATGAGCAGTTCTTC.

This chain joins TRBV5-1 and TRBJ2-7, with 8 bases identical to TRBD2. The CDR3 runs to 16 residues. Trimming took 1 base from V and 6 from J; bases not matched to a gene: 12. Per the germline V gene, CDR1 is SGHRS and CDR2 is YFSETQ. The CDR3 sequence: CASSLSSVRGGREQYF. In nucleotides, the CDR3 is TGCGCCAGCAGCTTGTCCAGTGTACGGGGGGGCCGCGAGCAGTACTTC. Based on the CDR3 plus reference TRBV5-1 and TRBJ2-7, the full variable domain is KAGVTQTPRYLIKTRGQQVTLSCSPISGHRSVSWYQQTPGQGLQFLFEYFSETQRNKGNFPGRFSGRQFSNSRSEMNVSTLELGDSALYLCASSLSSVRGGREQYFGPGTRLTVT.

The chain carries TRBV6-5 and TRBJ1-6; 7 nucleotides line up with TRBD1. After removal of 7 bases from V and 13 bases from J, the junction contained 13 bases not matched to a gene. The CDR3 is made up of 14 amino acids. Germline V gene data show CDR1 as MNHEY and CDR2 as SVGAGI. The CDR3 spells CASTVGAGGTPLHF. The CDR3 DNA reads TGTGCCAGCACCGTGGGGGCAGGGGGGACTCCCCTCCACTTT.

The chain uses TRBV10-3 and TRBJ2-3; no clear D. This CDR3 region has 13 residues. Germline V gives CDR1 ENHRY, CDR2 SYGVKD. V was shortened by 8 bases and J by 6 bases, with 15 bases between the two germline ends. In DNA form, the CDR3 reads TGTGCCATCGCGGCGCGGAACGGGGATACGCAGTATTTT. This translates into CAIAARNGDTQYF.

V gene TRBV30 combines with J gene TRBJ1-5; D is possibly TRBD1 (5 bases). V shed 0 bases and J shed 7 bases, with 10 bases lying between them. The CDR3 has 13 amino acids. Germline V gene data show CDR1 as GTSNPN and CDR2 as SVGIG (reference sequence). CDR3 in amino acids: CAWSVQGWQPQHF. In DNA form, the CDR3 reads TGTGCCTGGAGTGTCCAGGGTTGGCAGCCCCAGCATTTT.

The gene calls are TRBV12-3 or TRBV12-4 and TRBJ1-4; tentatively, D is TRBD1 (5 bases). The V gene lost 8 bases and the J gene lost 10 bases, with 11 bases spanning the gap. This CDR3 is 11 amino acids long. CDR3 residues: CASAQGGKLFF. In DNA form, the CDR3 reads TGTGCCAGCGCTCAGGGTGGAAAACTGTTTTTT.

The chain employs TRBV11-3 and TRBJ2-1; D uncertain. The germline V gene encodes CDR1 SGHNT and CDR2 YENEEA. V lost 4 bases, J lost 9 bases, and 13 bases lay in between. The CDR3 is made up of 13 amino acids. DNA for the CDR3: TGTGCCAGCAGCTCGCATAGCTTTTCTGAGCAGTTCTTC. Its translation is CASSSHSFSEQFF.

The chain employs TRBV4-2 and TRBJ2-3; 12 bases are shared with TRBD2. CDR1 LGHNA and CDR2 YNFKEQ come from the germline V gene. The CDR3 consists of 16 residues. V was clipped by 4 bases and J by 4 bases; unmatched bases: 6. CDR3 nucleotide sequence: TGTGCCAGCAGCCGCACTAGCGGGGGGCCGGCAGATACGCAGTATTTT. Translation gives CASSRTSGGPADTQYF.

This clone was counted a few times. The rearrangement uses TRBV4-1 and TRBJ1-6, with TRBD1 as a possible D gene (5 bases). The CDR3 runs 21 residues. The germline V and J ends were trimmed by 0 bases and 0 bases, with 21 bases remaining between them. CDR1 and CDR2 (germline): MGHRA, YSYEKL. DNA of the CDR3: TGCGCCAGCAGCCAAGATTTGGCCAGGGAGGGTGGGAGCTCCTATAATTCACCCCTCCACTTT. This gives the protein CASSQDLAREGGSSYNSPLHF.

The CDR3 spells CASSLGLAGSTGELFF. The CDR3 bases are TGTGCCAGCAGCTTAGGACTAGCGGGTTCTACCGGGGAGCTGTTTTTT. This chain links TRBV7-9 with TRBJ2-2; 10 nucleotides match TRBD2. The CDR3 covers 16 residues. Trimming took 1 base from V and 5 from J; bases not matched to a gene: 4. Germline lookup yields CDR1 SEHNR and CDR2 FQNEAQ (reference sequence).

The chain employs TRBV6-5 and TRBJ2-2, with 9 positions matching TRBD1. CDR1 and CDR2 (germline): MNHEY, SVGAGI. This CDR3 has 15 residues. With V trimmed by 6 bases and J by 6 bases, 8 bases remained unmatched. CDR3: CASRTGTGWSGELFF. CDR3 DNA sequence: TGTGCCAGCAGAACCGGGACAGGGTGGTCCGGGGAGCTGTTTTTT.

This chain connects TRBV18 to TRBJ2-7, with D uncertain. Per the germline V gene, CDR1 is KGHSH and CDR2 is LQKENI. The CDR3 is 12 amino acids. V lost 4 bases to trimming and J lost 3 bases, with 7 bases between them. CDR3 residues: CASSQQSYEQYF. CDR3 sequence (DNA): TGTGCCAGCTCACAACAGAGCTACGAGCAGTACTTC.

The gene calls are TRBV24-1 and TRBJ2-1; 8 positions match TRBD2. With 2 bases clipped from V and 8 bases from J, the junction kept 10 bases outside the gene matches. The CDR3 extends over 16 amino acids. Germline-derived CDR1 and CDR2 are KGHDR and SFDVKD. The CDR3 DNA follows: TGTGCCACCAGTGATTCCGCAGCGGGGGAGGGCGATGAGCAGTTCTTC. It codes for CATSDSAAGEGDEQFF.

J is TRBJ2-2 and V is TRBV18; possibly TRBD1 for D (6 bases). Germline CDR1 KGHSH, CDR2 LQKENI. With 4 bases removed from V and 6 bases from J, the gap between germline ends came to 9 bases. The CDR3 has 13 amino acids. The chain's CDR3 is CASSRQGSGELFF. CDR3 DNA sequence: TGTGCCAGCTCACGCCAGGGGTCCGGGGAGCTGTTTTTT.

Only a few counts were recorded for this clone. This chain uses TRBV7-3 with TRBJ1-1; D unclear. The CDR3 contains 13 residues. V lost 4 bases and J lost 0, with 6 bases in between. Germline V CDR1 and CDR2: SGHTA, FQGTGA. In nucleotides, the CDR3 is TGTGCCAGCAGCTCAGTGTTGAACACTGAAGCTTTCTTT. Its protein product is CASSSVLNTEAFF.

The J gene is TRBJ2-1, the V gene TRBV5-5; D call uncertain. V lost 0 bases, J lost 3 bases, and 10 bases lay in between. The germline V gene encodes CDR1 SGHKS and CDR2 YYEKEE (reference sequence). This CDR3 is 15 amino acids long. The DNA of the CDR3 is TGTGCCAGCAGCTTGGACCCTAAGAACTACAATGAGCAGTTCTTC. Translation gives CASSLDPKNYNEQFF.

The table lists this clone with a few counts. The genes are TRBV2 and TRBJ2-2; TRBD2 is a possible D gene (5 bases). Germline-derived CDR1 and CDR2 are SNHLY and FYNNEI. The CDR3 is 13 amino acids. Trimming cost V 4 bases and J 4 bases, with 7 bases left between them. CDR3 in DNA: TGTGCCAGCAGTGGGGAGATCACCGGGGAGCTGTTTTTT. Its translation: CASSGEITGELFF. Full variable domain (outside the CDR3, taken from reference TRBV2 and TRBJ2-2): EPEVTQTPSHQVTQMGQEVILRCVPISNHLYFYWYRQILGQKVEFLVSFYNNEISEKSEIFDDQFSVERPDGSNFTLKIRSTKLEDSAMYFCASSGEITGELFFGEGSRLTVL.

The chain joins TRBV6-2 or TRBV6-3 to TRBJ2-3, with TRBD1 matching over 7 bases. Germline CDR1 and CDR2: MNHEY and SVGEGT. This CDR3 is built from 15 residues. V shed 2 bases, J shed 5 bases, and the junction held 7 bases outside the gene matches. CDR3 DNA sequence: TGTGCCAGCAGTTACCATGACAGGGTCGGAGATACGCAGTATTTT. Protein sequence: CASSYHDRVGDTQYF.

This clone was detected a few times. This sequence joins TRBV4-2 and TRBJ2-4; TRBD2 agrees at 10 bases. CDR3 length: 16 residues. J was trimmed by 5 bases and V by 1 base; bases with no gene match: 5. Germline lookup yields CDR1 LGHNA and CDR2 YNFKEQ. The CDR3 bases are TGTGCCAGCAGCCAAGGCCCTAGCGGGGGAGAAAACATTCAGTACTTC. As protein: CASSQGPSGGENIQYF.

This chain links TRBV19 with TRBJ2-4, with D perhaps matching TRBD1 (6 bases). Trimming pared 10 bases from V and 0 bases from J, leaving 16 bases between. The CDR3 spans 15 residues. CDR1 and CDR2 (germline): LNHDA, SQIVND (reference sequence). The CDR3 protein is CATQPNRVAKNIQYF. The CDR3 DNA reads TGTGCCACTCAACCTAACAGGGTAGCCAAAAACATTCAGTACTTC.

This clone was detected a few times. J is TRBJ1-5 and V is TRBV30, with D unclear. CDR3 length: 17 residues. Trimming removed 1 base at V and 4 bases at J, with 20 bases between. Germline V gene data show CDR1 as GTSNPN and CDR2 as SVGIG (reference sequence). The CDR3 here is CAWSGIMSGGSNQPQHF. As DNA, the CDR3 is TGTGCCTGGAGTGGGATAATGAGCGGAGGATCTAATCAGCCCCAGCATTTT. The full variable domain, with the rest looked up from reference TRBV30 and TRBJ1-5, is SQTIHQWPATLVQPVGSPLSLECTVEGTSNPNLYWYRQAAGRGLQLLFYSVGIGQISSEVPQNLSASRPQDRQFILSSKKLLLSDSGFYLCAWSGIMSGGSNQPQHFGDGTRLSIL.

The chain is built from TRBV24-1 and TRBJ2-5, with 9 bases lining up with TRBD2. The CDR3 length is 17 residues. The germline V gene encodes CDR1 KGHDR and CDR2 SFDVKD. The trim removed 4 bases at V and 2 bases at J, leaving 10 bases unmatched. CDR3 nucleotide sequence: TGTGCCACCAGTGACCCTTGGACTAGCGAAGGGCAAGAGACCCAGTACTTC. Its protein is CATSDPWTSEGQETQYF.